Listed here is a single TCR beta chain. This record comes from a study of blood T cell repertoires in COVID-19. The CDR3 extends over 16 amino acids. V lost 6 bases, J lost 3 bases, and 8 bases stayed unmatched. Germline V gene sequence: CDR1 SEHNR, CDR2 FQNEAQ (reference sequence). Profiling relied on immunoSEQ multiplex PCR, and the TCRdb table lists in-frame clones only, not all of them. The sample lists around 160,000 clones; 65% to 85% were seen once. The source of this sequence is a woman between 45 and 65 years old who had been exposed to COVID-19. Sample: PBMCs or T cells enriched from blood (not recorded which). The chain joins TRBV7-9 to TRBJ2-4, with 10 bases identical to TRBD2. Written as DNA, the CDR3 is TGTGCCAGCAGTCCTAGCGGGAGCGGCGGCAAAAACATTCAGTACTTC. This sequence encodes CASSPSGSGGKNIQYF. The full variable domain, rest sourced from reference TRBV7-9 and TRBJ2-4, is DTGVSQNPRHKITKRGQNVTFRCDPISEHNRLYWYRQTLGQGPEFLTYFQNEAQLEKSRLLSDRFSAERPKGSFSTLEIQRTEQGDSAMYLCASSPSGSGGKNIQYFGAGTRLSVL.